The source of this T cell receptor beta chain is a study of T-cell reconstitution after alpha-beta-depleted transplantation in children. Study observations and caveats: Some patients' high day-60 TCRbeta diversity was traced to surviving recipient T cells and thymic progenitors. By about two months after transplant, alpha-beta T cells reportedly arose from several hundred graft clones that had expanded. At the one-year point after transplant, T-cell counts and TCRbeta diversity were found to come mostly from T cells that had been newly produced.

This clonotype appeared many times. Its antigen remains unknown. Molecular barcoding with unique molecular identifiers was used for the TCRbeta library. TCRdb re-analysed the PCR reads in MiXCR, keeping a single row per CDR3 protein. This table has about 200,000 distinct CDR3 sequences, roughly 6.6% appearing once. Looked up from germline, CDR1 is SGHTA and CDR2 is FQGTGA. This CDR3 is built from 14 residues. Deletions cut 4 bases from V and 4 bases from J, with 12 bases between. The material sequenced was PBMCs, taken before TCRalphabeta/CD19-depleted stem cell transplant. The chain links TRBV7-3 to TRBJ2-3, with TRBD2 as a possible D gene (5 bases). This receptor was taken from a boy between 2 and 10 years old with acute lymphoblastic leukemia, due to receive a stem cell transplant. In DNA, the CDR3 is TGTGCCAGCAGCTCGGGGTTTGGACCAGATACGCAGTATTTT. Encoded protein: CASSSGFGPDTQYF.